This TCR beta chain derives from a study of T cell changes during pregnancy in multiple sclerosis. The length of the CDR3 is 13 residues. The ends lost 5 bases at V and 2 bases at J; junction bases unmatched: 3. In germline, CDR1 is SGHVS, CDR2 FNYEAQ. This clone appeared a single time. Clones were sequenced by immunoSEQ multiplex PCR, and TCRdb holds only the in-frame ones, with some missing. This table holds 30,000 to 35,000 clones, less than 90% found once. The receptor comes from a female donor with multiple sclerosis, enrolled in a pregnancy study. The chain employs TRBV7-6 and TRBJ2-7; 7 bases agree with TRBD1. The source material was CD8+ T cells from peripheral blood mononuclear cells, sampled before pregnancy. The CDR3 DNA follows: TGTGCCAGCAGCCCAGGGGGTCCCTACGAGCAGTACTTC. Its translation: CASSPGGPYEQYF.